The 29 T cell receptor beta chains below come from one sample, sequenced in a study of blood T cell repertoires in COVID-19. Assay: immunoSEQ multiplex PCR; the TCRdb copy retains only in-frame clones and omits some. The sample lists 390,000 or so clones; 85% to 90% were seen once. Input material: PBMCs or T cells enriched from blood (not recorded which). The receptors were gathered from a man younger than 35 who had recovered from COVID-19.

This chain links TRBV30 with TRBJ2-1, with TRBD2 identical over 7 bases. The CDR3 spans 15 residues. The germline V gene encodes CDR1 GTSNPN and CDR2 SVGIG (reference sequence). CDR3 in amino acids: CAATSSGDAYNEQFF. Written as DNA, the CDR3 is TGTGCTGCCACCTCTAGCGGAGACGCCTACAATGAGCAGTTCTTC.

The genes are TRBV19 and TRBJ1-3, with no clear D. Trimming shortened V by 9 bases and J by 0 bases, and 12 bases separated the two germline ends. Germline lookup yields CDR1 LNHDA and CDR2 SQIVND (reference sequence). The CDR3 runs 14 residues. CDR3 in amino acids: CASQDWISGNTIYF. CDR3 nucleotide sequence: TGTGCCAGCCAGGACTGGATCTCTGGAAACACCATATATTTT.

The chain uses TRBV7-2 and TRBJ2-1, with 9 nucleotides matching TRBD2. The trim removed 6 bases at V and 5 bases at J, leaving 8 bases unmatched. This CDR3 contains 15 residues. Germline CDR1 is SGHTA and CDR2 is FQGNSA. The CDR3 coding sequence is TGTGCCAGCAGTCTCCGGCGGGGGGGGAACAATGAGCAGTTCTTC. Residues: CASSLRRGGNNEQFF.

The genes are TRBV13 and TRBJ1-6; TRBD1 aligns across 8 bases. The germline V gene has CDR1 PRHDT and CDR2 FYEKMQ (reference sequence). V was clipped by 3 bases and J by 7 bases; unmatched bases: 11. CDR3 length: 17 residues. CDR3 sequence (DNA): TGTGCCAGCAGCTTCGATTTCGCCAGGGGGCGAAATTCACCCCTCCACTTT. Residues: CASSFDFARGRNSPLHF. Drawing the rest from reference TRBV13 and TRBJ1-6, the complete variable domain is AAGVIQSPRHLIKEKRETATLKCYPIPRHDTVYWYQQGPGQDPQFLISFYEKMQSDKGSIPDRFSAQQFSDYHSELNMSSLELGDSALYFCASSFDFARGRNSPLHFGNGTRLTVT.

J is TRBJ1-6 and V is TRBV3-1 (or the pseudogene TRBV3-2); D uncertain. The V gene's germline CDR1 is LGHDT and CDR2 YNNKEL (reference sequence). The CDR3 has 14 residues. V was clipped by 1 base and J by 6 bases, with 7 bases between them. The CDR3 region has the DNA TGTGCCAGCAGCCAAGTTTATCTTAATTCACCCCTCCACTTT. This sequence encodes CASSQVYLNSPLHF.

The chain links TRBV6-6 to TRBJ2-7, with TRBD1 as a possible D gene (5 bases). V dropped 7 bases and J dropped 7 bases, with 20 bases sitting between them. Germline CDR1 reads MNHNY; CDR2 reads SVGAGI (reference sequence). The CDR3 runs 14 residues. CDR3 residues: CASTDTLLQGEQYF. In nucleotides, the CDR3 is TGTGCCAGCACCGACACACTCCTGCAGGGAGAGCAGTACTTC.

For this clone: The sample carries other DNA sequences with the same CDR3. The chain has TRBV10-3 and TRBJ2-2, with 7 bases matching TRBD2. The CDR3 sequence is 14 residues long. Per the germline V gene, CDR1 is ENHRY and CDR2 is SYGVKD. V lost 0 bases and J lost 5; bases outside the gene matches: 0. The CDR3 DNA follows: TGTGCCATCAGTGAGTCCGGGGGGACCGGGGAGCTGTTTTTT. Its translation is CAISESGGTGELFF.

The genes are TRBV9 and TRBJ1-3; TRBD1 matches at 7 bases. Trimming removed 4 bases from V and 2 bases from J; junction bases left unmatched: 6. The CDR3 sequence is 15 residues long. The V gene's germline CDR1 is SGDLS and CDR2 YYNGEE. The CDR3 coding sequence is TGTGCCAGCAGCCCACCCACAGGGGCTGGAAACACCATATATTTT. Translated: CASSPPTGAGNTIYF.

This sequence joins TRBV2 and TRBJ2-5; 8 nucleotides agree with TRBD1. The CDR3 is 14 residues long. J gave up 2 bases and V 11 bases, and 10 bases lay outside the gene matches. CDR1 is SNHLY, CDR2 FYNNEI, per germline. CDR3 sequence: CAPSGGRGQETQYF. The CDR3 DNA reads as TGTGCCCCCTCAGGGGGCAGGGGGCAAGAGACCCAGTACTTC.

The DNA of the CDR3 is TGCGCCAGCAGCTTGTCGCCGGGGGGCCCGGATACGCAGTATTTT. Translated, it gives CASSLSPGGPDTQYF. The V gene is TRBV5-1, the J gene TRBJ2-3; D might be TRBD2 (7 bases). This CDR3 contains 15 residues. Germline V gene sequence: CDR1 SGHRS, CDR2 YFSETQ. V was clipped by 1 base and J by 6 bases, with 15 bases between them. Supplemented by reference TRBV5-1 and TRBJ2-3, the full variable domain reads KAGVTQTPRYLIKTRGQQVTLSCSPISGHRSVSWYQQTPGQGLQFLFEYFSETQRNKGNFPGRFSGRQFSNSRSEMNVSTLELGDSALYLCASSLSPGGPDTQYFGPGTRLTVL.

The gene calls are TRBV5-4 and TRBJ1-5, with D possibly being TRBD1 (5 bases). Germline V lookup: CDR1 SGHNT, CDR2 YYREEE (reference sequence). CDR3 length: 13 amino acids. Trimming left V 0 bases short and J 4 bases short, with 5 bases between. CDR3 sequence: CASSLDRNQPQHF. The DNA of the CDR3 is TGTGCCAGCAGCTTGGACAGGAATCAGCCCCAGCATTTT.

The chain carries TRBV27 and TRBJ2-1; D possibly corresponds to TRBD1 (6 bases). CDR3 length: 12 residues. V dropped 6 bases and J dropped 8 bases, with 11 bases sitting between them. Germline CDR1 MNHEY, CDR2 SMNVEV (reference sequence). The CDR3 sequence: CASSLQGDEQFF. The CDR3 DNA reads as TGTGCCAGCAGCCTACAGGGCGATGAGCAGTTCTTC.

The V gene is TRBV7-3, the J gene TRBJ1-1; D call uncertain. Per the germline V gene, CDR1 is SGHTA and CDR2 is FQGTGA. This CDR3 is 13 amino acids long. With 5 bases removed from V and 4 bases from J, the gap between germline ends came to 11 bases. The CDR3 bases are TGTGCCAGCAGCGCAGGCCCCCGCACTGAAGCTTTCTTT. Its protein is CASSAGPRTEAFF.

This chain links TRBV4-2 with TRBJ1-1, with 9 bases identical to TRBD1. The length of the CDR3 is 14 residues. V dropped 4 bases and J dropped 5; count of bases not matched to a gene: 5. CDR1 is LGHNA, CDR2 YNFKEQ, per germline. The CDR3 nucleotides are TGTGCCAGCAGCCCGGGGACAGGGAAGACTGAAGCTTTCTTT. Translating gives CASSPGTGKTEAFF.

V is TRBV5-5 and J is TRBJ1-5; D might be TRBD1 (6 bases). Trimming pared 4 bases from V and 5 bases from J, leaving 19 bases between. The CDR3 consists of 16 residues. Germline-derived CDR1 and CDR2 are SGHKS and YYEKEE (reference sequence). CDR3 bases: TGTGCCAGCAGCGGAGCAGGGGTCCCTGGGTATCAGCCCCAGCATTTT. This translates into CASSGAGVPGYQPQHF.

The sample holds one count of this clone. The J gene is TRBJ1-5, the V gene TRBV7-9; D call uncertain. CDR3 length: 16 residues. CDR1 and CDR2 from the germline V gene are SEHNR and FQNEAQ (reference sequence). V lost 5 bases and J lost 2, with 16 bases in between. The CDR3 region is CASSPRGSAGNQPQHF. The DNA of the CDR3 is TGTGCCAGCAGCCCCAGAGGCTCGGCGGGCAATCAGCCCCAGCATTTT.

The chain has TRBV15 and TRBJ2-7; 7 bases agree with TRBD1. The CDR3 loop spans 15 amino acids. Germline V gives CDR1 LNHNV, CDR2 YYDKDF (reference sequence). With V trimmed by 1 base and J by 3 bases, 6 bases remained unmatched. The CDR3 DNA follows: TGTGCCACCAGCAGAGGACAGGGTGGATTCTACGAGCAGTACTTC. Translation: CATSRGQGGFYEQYF.

The chain links TRBV19 to TRBJ1-2; D may be TRBD1 (6 bases). CDR1 and CDR2 from the germline V gene are LNHDA and SQIVND (reference sequence). CDR3 size: 12 residues. V lost 7 bases and J lost 4, with 10 bases in between. The CDR3 DNA follows: TGTGCCAGTACCACGGACAGCTATGGCTACACCTTC. Its protein product is CASTTDSYGYTF.

The V call is TRBV10-3, the J call TRBJ2-5, with TRBD1 matching over 11 bases. Germline values: CDR1 ENHRY, CDR2 SYGVKD. This CDR3 region has 14 residues. With 9 bases clipped from V and 4 bases from J, the junction kept 7 bases outside the gene matches. The CDR3 DNA sequence: TGTGCCATAGGACAGGGGGCCGAGGGAGAGACCCAGTACTTC. Its translation: CAIGQGAEGETQYF.

The chain is built from TRBV7-2 and TRBJ1-2; weak D call: TRBD1 (6 bases). The CDR3 consists of 14 residues. The germline V gene encodes CDR1 SGHTA and CDR2 FQGNSA. V was pared by 8 bases and J by 4 bases, with 17 bases between. CDR3: CASPPLAGAYGYTF. CDR3 coding DNA: TGTGCCAGCCCCCCGTTGGCAGGGGCCTATGGCTACACCTTC.

The V gene is TRBV3-1 (or the pseudogene TRBV3-2), the J gene TRBJ1-1; 8 bases are shared with TRBD1. After removal of 5 bases from V and 5 bases from J, the junction contained 7 bases not matched to a gene. CDR3 length: 14 residues. The germline gives CDR1 LGHDT, CDR2 YNNKEL (reference sequence). The CDR3 protein is CASSGRDRRTEAFF. The CDR3 coding sequence is TGTGCCAGCAGCGGCCGGGACAGGCGGACTGAAGCTTTCTTT.

This sequence joins TRBV28 and TRBJ2-5; 8 positions match TRBD1. There are 18 residues in the CDR3. Germline CDR1 is MDHEN and CDR2 is SYDVKM. With 6 bases clipped from V and 1 base from J, the junction kept 16 bases outside the gene matches. The CDR3 reads CASRPRDRTLGVQETQYF. The CDR3 bases are TGTGCCAGCAGACCCCGGGACAGGACTCTGGGGGTCCAAGAGACCCAGTACTTC.

V is TRBV5-5 and J is TRBJ2-7, with 9 bases lining up with TRBD1. The CDR3 length is 16 residues. V shed 0 bases and J 3 bases; nucleotides not matched to a gene: 7. Germline V gene sequence: CDR1 SGHKS, CDR2 YYEKEE (reference sequence). CDR3 DNA sequence: TGTGCCAGCAGCTTGGAGGGACAGGGATACTACTACGAGCAGTACTTC. Residues: CASSLEGQGYYYEQYF.

The chain uses TRBV5-1 and TRBJ2-1, with 14 bases identical to TRBD2. Germline CDR1 reads SGHRS; CDR2 reads YFSETQ. Germline trimming cut 2 bases from V and 0 bases from J; bases unmatched to any gene: 10. This CDR3 spans 20 amino acids. CDR3: CASSFRPGLAGDSSYNEQFF. CDR3 nucleotides: TGCGCCAGCAGCTTTCGGCCGGGACTAGCGGGGGACAGCTCCTACAATGAGCAGTTCTTC.

This chain connects TRBV7-9 to TRBJ2-7; D might be TRBD2 (5 bases). CDR1 SEHNR and CDR2 FQNEAQ come from the germline V gene (reference sequence). Deletions cut 5 bases from V and 0 bases from J, with 14 bases between. The CDR3 totals 15 residues. CDR3 coding DNA: TGTGCCAGCAGCATCGGACGGGGATCCTCCTACGAGCAGTACTTC. Amino acid sequence: CASSIGRGSSYEQYF.

The chain recombines TRBV30 with TRBJ1-1; 8 bases align to TRBD1. Germline V CDR1 and CDR2: GTSNPN, SVGIG (reference sequence). The CDR3 spans 17 residues. The V gene end was trimmed by 3 bases and the J gene end by 4 bases; junction bases not matched to a gene: 16. The CDR3, as DNA: TGTGCCTGGAGCCATATTCTCGTCAGGGGGCATGGCACTGAAGCTTTCTTT. Protein sequence: CAWSHILVRGHGTEAFF.

V gene TRBV5-1 combines with J gene TRBJ2-3, with 10 nucleotides matching TRBD2. Germline trimming cut 3 bases from V and 0 bases from J; bases unmatched to any gene: 4. Germline-derived CDR1 and CDR2 are SGHRS and YFSETQ. This CDR3 region has 16 residues. The CDR3 DNA is TGCGCCAGCAGCTACAGAGCGGGGGGGAGCACAGATACGCAGTATTTT. Its translation is CASSYRAGGSTDTQYF.

In this sample, this clone turned up a few times. The rearrangement uses TRBV2 and TRBJ1-6; a weak D match, TRBD1 (6 bases). The germline V and J ends were trimmed by 5 bases and 9 bases, with 14 bases remaining between them. The germline V gene has CDR1 SNHLY and CDR2 FYNNEI. The CDR3 length is 14 residues. CDR3 in DNA: TGTGCCAGCAGTACCGACAGGTTGGGTTCACCCCTCCACTTT. It translates to CASSTDRLGSPLHF.

The V gene is TRBV4-2, the J gene TRBJ2-7; TRBD1 might be the D (5 bases). The CDR3 is 15 amino acids. V was clipped by 0 bases and J by 2 bases, with 11 bases between them. CDR1 is LGHNA, CDR2 YNFKEQ, per germline. Here the CDR3 reads CASSQEGRDTYEQYF. The CDR3 DNA reads as TGTGCCAGCAGCCAAGAGGGCAGGGATACCTACGAGCAGTACTTC.